The next 26 T cell receptor beta chains were all read from a single sample in a study of a mutant IDH1 vaccine in newly diagnosed glioma. The time point: baseline, week 1 (first vaccination visit). Treatment of the sample: pre-vaccination baseline after standard-of-care therapy. Clones were sequenced by immunoSEQ multiplex PCR, and TCRdb holds only the in-frame ones, with some missing. This sample carries approximately 70,000 clones, less than 85% of them seen once, and the ten largest clones take approximately 8%. Sequenced here: PBMCs, sampled from a glioma patient treated with radiotherapy, temozolomide or both. The receptor set was obtained from a man between 50 and 59 years old with glioma.

CDR3 nucleotide sequence: TGTGCCAGCTCACGCCGACAGGGAACTAATGAAAAACTGTTTTTT. This sequence encodes CASSRRQGTNEKLFF. The V and J genes are TRBV18 and TRBJ1-4, with TRBD1 matching 7 bases. The CDR3 totals 15 residues. Trimming at V came to 4 bases and at J to 1 base, leaving 3 bases not matched to a gene. Looked up from germline, CDR1 is KGHSH and CDR2 is LQKENI.

J is TRBJ1-2 and V is TRBV15; tentative D call: TRBD1 (6 bases). Germline V lookup: CDR1 LNHNV, CDR2 YYDKDF (reference sequence). CDR3 length: 15 amino acids. V lost 1 base and J lost 3, with 12 bases in between. The CDR3 region has the DNA TGTGCCACCAGCAGAGTTGGGGGGCGACACTATGGCTACACCTTC. This codes for CATSRVGGRHYGYTF.

The genes are TRBV9 and TRBJ2-5, with 7 nucleotides matching TRBD1. Germline CDR1 reads SGDLS; CDR2 reads YYNGEE. The CDR3 spans 14 residues. The ends lost 3 bases at V and 5 bases at J; junction bases unmatched: 7. The DNA of the CDR3 is TGTGCCAGCAGCGCGGGACAGCTTGAGGAGACCCAGTACTTC. Its translation: CASSAGQLEETQYF.

This clone was observed a handful of times. The chain employs TRBV9 and TRBJ1-1; D perhaps matches TRBD1 (5 bases). Between the trimmed V and J ends, which lost 4 bases and 4 bases, there was a span of 14 bases. The CDR3 totals 14 residues. CDR1 and CDR2 from the germline V gene are SGDLS and YYNGEE. The CDR3 DNA follows: TGTGCCAGCAGCAGCGCCTGGGGGGGCACTGAAGCTTTCTTT. It translates to CASSSAWGGTEAFF.

In this sample, this clone turned up once. This sequence joins TRBV10-3 and TRBJ1-3, with 7 nucleotides matching TRBD1. The germline CDR1 and CDR2 sequences are ENHRY and SYGVKD. This CDR3 comprises 18 residues. The V segment lost 6 bases and the J segment 0 bases; nucleotides outside the gene matches: 14. CDR3 sequence: CAISSRKGQDFSGNTIYF. The DNA for the CDR3 is TGTGCCATCAGCTCCCGGAAAGGACAGGACTTCTCTGGAAACACCATATATTTT.

The J gene is TRBJ2-7, the V gene TRBV11-2, with TRBD1 matching over 8 bases. Trimming at V came to 5 bases and at J to 3 bases, leaving 3 bases not matched to a gene. Germline V lookup: CDR1 SGHAT, CDR2 FQNNGV. This CDR3 region has 13 residues. The CDR3 coding sequence is TGTGCCAGCAGCCGGACAGGGATCTACGAGCAGTACTTC. It codes for CASSRTGIYEQYF.

J is TRBJ2-5 and V is TRBV5-1; D is uncertain. Germline-derived CDR1 and CDR2 are SGHRS and YFSETQ. CDR3 length: 11 amino acids. Trimming took off 4 bases at V and 1 base at J, with 2 bases between the two ends. The CDR3 nucleotides read TGCGCCAGCAGCATCCAAGAGACCCAGTACTTC. It translates to CASSIQETQYF.

The rearrangement joins TRBV7-9 to TRBJ2-1; 7 bases match TRBD1. Germline lookup yields CDR1 SEHNR and CDR2 FQNEAQ (reference sequence). V was pared by 6 bases and J by 10 bases, with 3 bases of the junction left unmatched. The CDR3 covers 11 residues. The CDR3 region has the DNA TGTGCCAGCAGAGCAGGGGGAGAGCAGTTCTTC. Protein: CASRAGGEQFF.

J is TRBJ1-4 and V is TRBV6-6, with 8 bases identical to TRBD1. This CDR3 has 15 residues. From germline, CDR1 is MNHNY and CDR2 SVGAGI (reference sequence). V shed 4 bases and J 3 bases; nucleotides not matched to a gene: 4. DNA for the CDR3: TGTGCCAGCAGTTTAGACAGGGGCGCTAATGAAAAACTGTTTTTT. This sequence encodes CASSLDRGANEKLFF.

The CDR3, as DNA: TGTGCCAGCAGCCAAGATCCGGGTGGGACCTATTATGGCTACACCTTC. It specifies CASSQDPGGTYYGYTF. The chain uses TRBV4-2 and TRBJ1-2; D might be TRBD1 (5 bases). The CDR3 loop spans 16 amino acids. The germline V gene encodes CDR1 LGHNA and CDR2 YNFKEQ. Trimming cost V 0 bases and J 5 bases, with 16 bases left between them.

The genes are TRBV7-9 and TRBJ1-5; 8 nucleotides line up with TRBD1. V lost 0 bases, J lost 4 bases, and 5 bases stayed unmatched. The CDR3 spans 16 residues. Per the germline V gene, CDR1 is SEHNR and CDR2 is FQNEAQ (reference sequence). CDR3 coding DNA: TGTGCCAGCAGCTTAGCCGACAGGGGAGGGAATCAGCCCCAGCATTTT. This sequence encodes CASSLADRGGNQPQHF.

This clone has just a few counts. The chain has TRBV19 and TRBJ1-1; a possible D gene is TRBD1 (5 bases). The CDR3 is 17 residues long. The V end was cut by 7 bases, the J end by 1 base, with 22 bases between. The V gene's germline CDR1 is LNHDA and CDR2 SQIVND (reference sequence). CDR3 coding DNA: TGTGCCAGTACCTCAGACCGTGGGGGTTGGGCGAACACTGAAGCTTTCTTT. Its translation: CASTSDRGGWANTEAFF. Combining the CDR3 with reference TRBV19 and TRBJ1-1 gives the whole variable domain DGGITQSPKYLFRKEGQNVTLSCEQNLNHDAMYWYRQDPGQGLRLIYYSQIVNDFQKGDIAEGYSVSREKKESFPLTVTSAQKNPTAFYLCASTSDRGGWANTEAFFGQGTRLTVV.

The genes are TRBV30 and TRBJ2-7; D might be TRBD2 (5 bases). The V gene lost 5 bases and the J gene lost 0 bases, with 11 bases spanning the gap. This CDR3 contains 13 residues. Per the germline V gene, CDR1 is GTSNPN and CDR2 is SVGIG (reference sequence). The DNA for the CDR3 is TGTGCCTGGGGCCTCGGGATCTCCTACGAGCAGTACTTC. Residues: CAWGLGISYEQYF.

The chain combines TRBV5-1 with TRBJ2-7; D is possibly TRBD1 (6 bases). Germline-derived CDR1 and CDR2 are SGHRS and YFSETQ. Trimming removed 4 bases at V and 4 bases at J, with 12 bases between. CDR3 length equals 13 residues. The CDR3 protein is CASSPNQGYEQYF. CDR3 DNA: TGCGCCAGCAGCCCCAACCAGGGGTACGAGCAGTACTTC.

The chain employs TRBV6-6 and TRBJ1-3; D not certain. Trimming took off 4 bases at V and 8 bases at J, with 18 bases between the two ends. The CDR3 extends over 15 amino acids. Germline CDR1 MNHNY, CDR2 SVGAGI (reference sequence). CDR3 residues: CASSSSSKSRDTIYF. CDR3 in DNA: TGTGCCAGCAGTTCATCAAGTAAAAGTCGGGACACCATATATTTT.

The rearrangement links TRBV7-2 to TRBJ2-2; a possible D gene is TRBD2 (5 bases). Germline CDR1 SGHTA, CDR2 FQGNSA. CDR3 size: 13 residues. V lost 3 bases to trimming and J lost 7 bases, with 9 bases between them. The CDR3 loop is CASSFLAGGELFF. CDR3 nucleotide sequence: TGTGCCAGCAGCTTCCTAGCTGGCGGGGAGCTGTTTTTT.

The V gene is TRBV11-2, the J gene TRBJ1-5; D is perhaps TRBD1 (5 bases). Trimming removed 4 bases at V and 1 base at J, with 11 bases between. CDR1 is SGHAT and CDR2 is FQNNGV in the germline V gene. This CDR3 region has 15 residues. In nucleotides, the CDR3 is TGTGCCAGCAGCTATTCGGGGGTCAGCAATCAGCCCCAGCATTTT. This sequence encodes CASSYSGVSNQPQHF.

This sequence joins TRBV30 and TRBJ1-6; D is unclear. CDR3 length equals 13 residues. Germline assignment: CDR1 GTSNPN and CDR2 SVGIG (reference sequence). Trimming left V 3 bases short and J 10 bases short, with 13 bases between. CDR3 amino acids: CAWRRQPLSPLHF. CDR3 bases: TGTGCCTGGAGGCGTCAGCCCTTATCACCCCTCCACTTT.

The chain joins TRBV7-2 to TRBJ1-5; D is undetermined. CDR3 length: 12 residues. Trimming took off 3 bases at V and 5 bases at J, with 5 bases between the two ends. Looked up from germline, CDR1 is SGHTA and CDR2 is FQGNSA. The CDR3 DNA sequence: TGTGCCAGCAGCTTCGGAGATCAGCCCCAGCATTTT. It translates to CASSFGDQPQHF.

This clone was seen a few times. The chain employs TRBV30 and TRBJ2-1; TRBD1 matches 7 bases. The V segment lost 2 bases and the J segment 9 bases; nucleotides outside the gene matches: 7. Germline CDR1 GTSNPN, CDR2 SVGIG (reference sequence). The length of the CDR3 is 13 residues. CDR3 sequence reads: CAWSPTGIREQFF. The CDR3 DNA is TGTGCCTGGAGTCCGACAGGGATCCGTGAGCAGTTCTTC.

DNA for the CDR3: TGTGCCAGCAGACTACTCACTGAAGCTTTCTTT. Translation gives CASRLLTEAFF. The chain has TRBV28 and TRBJ1-1; no reliable D call. Germline CDR1 is MDHEN and CDR2 is SYDVKM. The germline V and J ends were trimmed by 6 bases and 4 bases, with 6 bases remaining between them. There are 11 residues in the CDR3.

The chain links TRBV27 to TRBJ1-1; D is possibly TRBD1 (5 bases). V lost 3 bases, J lost 1 base, and 15 bases lay in between. Germline V lookup: CDR1 MNHEY, CDR2 SMNVEV (reference sequence). CDR3 length equals 16 residues. CDR3 sequence reads: CASSFPPGGKNTEAFF. In nucleotides, the CDR3 is TGTGCCAGCAGTTTTCCCCCCGGGGGGAAGAACACTGAAGCTTTCTTT.

J is TRBJ2-6 and V is TRBV15; the match to TRBD2 covers 7 bases. The J segment lost 0 bases and the V segment lost 5 bases, leaving 4 bases of the junction unmatched. This CDR3 spans 16 amino acids. The germline V gene encodes CDR1 LNHNV and CDR2 YYDKDF (reference sequence). CDR3 sequence reads: CATSGAGNSGANVLTF. DNA of the CDR3: TGTGCCACCAGCGGAGCGGGGAACTCTGGGGCCAACGTCCTGACTTTC.

The genes are TRBV5-1 and TRBJ1-1; no firm D call. CDR1 SGHRS and CDR2 YFSETQ come from the germline V gene. The CDR3 loop spans 15 amino acids. With 0 bases removed from V and 1 base from J, the gap between germline ends came to 10 bases. The CDR3 DNA follows: TGCGCCAGCAGCTTGGACGGGGTTGGGAACACTGAAGCTTTCTTT. Protein: CASSLDGVGNTEAFF.

The chain is built from TRBV20-1 and TRBJ1-2; D not resolved. Germline CDR1 DFQATT, CDR2 SNEGSKA (reference sequence). Trimming removed 6 bases at V and 7 bases at J, with 9 bases between. The CDR3 has 10 amino acids. In DNA, the CDR3 is TGCAGTGCGTCGTTGGTTGGCTACACCTTC. It encodes CSASLVGYTF.

This chain uses TRBV25-1 with TRBJ1-6, with TRBD1 identical over 9 bases. Germline-derived CDR1 and CDR2 are MGHDK and SYGVNS. This CDR3 comprises 16 residues. V shed 3 bases, J shed 6 bases, and the junction held 6 bases outside the gene matches. CDR3 region: CASSETGTGPNSPLHF. The CDR3 DNA follows: TGTGCCAGCAGTGAGACCGGGACAGGGCCTAATTCACCCCTCCACTTT.